The 30 T cell receptor beta chains in this list originate from one sample, sequenced in a study of cytomegalovirus exposure and HLA in healthy donors. The PCR had 60 Vbeta and 13 Jbeta primers. TCRdb's table, derived via immunoSEQ multiplex PCR, lists solely in-frame clones and lacks some. The sample carries roughly 200,000 clones, roughly 80% recorded once. The sample consisted of PBMCs. The receptors come from a man aged 50-59 years in good health and CMV-seronegative.

V is TRBV7-2 and J is TRBJ2-7; 9 nucleotides agree with TRBD1. J gave up 4 bases and V 4 bases, and 8 bases lay outside the gene matches. CDR3 length: 15 residues. The germline gives CDR1 SGHTA, CDR2 FQGNSA. CDR3 amino acids: CASSSTGTGTYEQYF. CDR3 bases: TGTGCCAGCAGCTCGACCGGGACAGGGACTTACGAGCAGTACTTC. Using reference TRBV7-2 and TRBJ2-7 for the parts outside the CDR3, the full variable domain is GAGVSQSPSNKVTEKGKDVELRCDPISGHTALYWYRQSLGQGLEFLIYFQGNSAPDKSGLPSDRFSAERTGGSVSTLTIQRTQQEDSAVYLCASSSTGTGTYEQYFGPGTRLTVT.

As regards this clone: One end of the junction is discordant with germline, which a read error may explain. This chain links TRBV7-7 with TRBJ2-5, with D perhaps matching TRBD1 (5 bases). This CDR3 comprises 14 residues. Germline V lookup: CDR1 SSHAT, CDR2 FNYEAQ (reference sequence). Written as DNA, the CDR3 is TGTGCTAGCAGCCTCGGACACGGCCAAGAGACCCAGTACTTC. This encodes CASSLGHGQETQYF.

The V and J genes are TRBV5-1 and TRBJ2-7; weak D call: TRBD1 (5 bases). Germline CDR1 and CDR2: SGHRS and YFSETQ. V lost 4 bases, J lost 5 bases, and 22 bases lay in between. The CDR3 has 16 residues. The CDR3 region is CASSPQPVQGSDEQYF. In DNA form, the CDR3 reads TGCGCCAGCAGCCCGCAACCGGTCCAGGGATCCGACGAGCAGTACTTC.

The V gene is TRBV5-6, the J gene TRBJ2-7; a weak D match, TRBD2 (6 bases). The CDR3 consists of 15 residues. The ends were cut back, 5 bases at V and 4 bases at J, with 19 bases in the middle. The germline gives CDR1 SGHDT, CDR2 YYEEEE. CDR3 residues: CASSSPLGTFYEQYF. In nucleotides, the CDR3 is TGTGCCAGCAGTTCGCCACTCGGGACTTTTTACGAGCAGTACTTC.

This clone appeared once. V and J are TRBV7-2 and TRBJ1-2; maybe TRBD1 (6 bases). This CDR3 spans 14 amino acids. The V and J ends lost 0 bases and 5 bases respectively, with 10 bases between them. From germline, CDR1 is SGHTA and CDR2 FQGNSA. The CDR3 sequence: CASSLAGTQYGYTF. The CDR3 DNA sequence: TGTGCCAGCAGCTTAGCGGGGACACAGTATGGCTACACCTTC.

This clone was counted once. J is TRBJ2-2 and V is TRBV10-1; D call uncertain. V was trimmed by 6 bases and J by 2 bases, leaving 13 bases between them. Looked up from germline, CDR1 is WNHNN and CDR2 is SYGVQD (reference sequence). This CDR3 has 15 amino acids. CDR3 in DNA: TGCGCCAGCAGACATCTCCAACGAAACACCGGGGAGCTGTTTTTT. Encoded protein: CASRHLQRNTGELFF.

CDR3 amino acids: CASSLALTGGHSGNTIYF. The CDR3 region has the DNA TGTGCCAGCAGCTTAGCCCTGACAGGGGGGCACTCTGGAAACACCATATATTTT. This chain connects TRBV7-9 to TRBJ1-3, with 9 bases lining up with TRBD1. The ends lost 0 bases at V and 0 bases at J; junction bases unmatched: 6. The CDR3 extends over 18 amino acids. Germline CDR1 SEHNR, CDR2 FQNEAQ (reference sequence). Looking up the rest from reference TRBV7-9 and TRBJ1-3 gives the full variable domain: DTGVSQNPRHKITKRGQNVTFRCDPISEHNRLYWYRQTLGQGPEFLTYFQNEAQLEKSRLLSDRFSAERPKGSFSTLEIQRTEQGDSAMYLCASSLALTGGHSGNTIYFGEGSWLTVV.

The V and J genes are TRBV11-1 and TRBJ2-1; 9 nucleotides match TRBD2. The junction had 15 bases not matched to a gene; V was cut back by 3 bases and J by 12 bases. Germline loops: CDR1 SGHAT, CDR2 FQDESV (reference sequence). The CDR3 is 16 amino acids. CDR3 nucleotides: TGTGCCAGCAGCTTCGTAAGGACTAGCGAGGGAAGCGGGCAGTTCTTC. Amino acid sequence: CASSFVRTSEGSGQFF.

This clone turned up a few times. This chain's CDR3 is CASSIVGTGNYEQYF. The CDR3 DNA reads as TGTGCCAGTAGTATAGTTGGGACAGGGAACTACGAGCAGTACTTC. V is TRBV19 and J is TRBJ2-7; TRBD1 aligns across 9 bases. Germline lookup yields CDR1 LNHDA and CDR2 SQIVND (reference sequence). The V segment lost 1 base and the J segment 3 bases; nucleotides outside the gene matches: 4. The CDR3 spans 15 residues.

The chain joins TRBV6-5 to TRBJ2-7; TRBD2 matches 7 bases. The CDR3 is 14 amino acids. V was pared by 0 bases and J by 3 bases, with 2 bases of the junction left unmatched. Germline CDR1 is MNHEY and CDR2 is SVGAGI. The CDR3 reads CASSYSSSGYEQYF. DNA of the CDR3: TGTGCCAGCAGTTACTCCTCTAGCGGCTACGAGCAGTACTTC.

This chain uses TRBV4-2 with TRBJ2-1, with 8 positions matching TRBD2. The CDR3 is 17 amino acids. Per germline, CDR1 LGHNA and CDR2 YNFKEQ. Trimming took 6 bases from V and 1 from J; bases not matched to a gene: 11. The CDR3 sequence is CASRKGLGGGSYNEQFF. The CDR3, as DNA: TGTGCCAGCAGAAAGGGGCTCGGGGGGGGGTCCTACAATGAGCAGTTCTTC.

CDR3 bases: TGCACCAGCAGCCAAGATCACGGTAGCGGTACCTACGAGCAGTACTTC. Encoded protein: CTSSQDHGSGTYEQYF. The chain recombines TRBV1 with TRBJ2-7; TRBD2 is taken as the D call from the table, unchecked against the DNA. TRBV1 is a known pseudogene. This CDR3 spans 16 amino acids.

The chain joins TRBV4-3 to TRBJ2-2; 9 bases line up with TRBD2. The CDR3 has 17 residues. The germline CDR1 and CDR2 sequences are LGHNA and YSLEER. J lost 3 bases, V lost 0 bases, and 5 bases had no gene match. This chain's CDR3 is CASSQDPSGVYTGELFF. CDR3 in DNA: TGCGCCAGCAGCCAAGATCCTAGCGGGGTCTACACCGGGGAGCTGTTTTTT.

The chain couples TRBV14 to TRBJ2-7; possible D gene TRBD1, 6 bases. The CDR3 loop spans 12 amino acids. Germline loops: CDR1 SGHDN, CDR2 FVKESK. The ends were cut back, 5 bases at V and 1 base at J, with 6 bases in the middle. The CDR3 DNA sequence: TGTGCCAGCAGCGACAGGTCCTACGAGCAGTACTTC. Translated: CASSDRSYEQYF.

The chain is built from TRBV6-5 and TRBJ1-6; D might be TRBD1 (6 bases). This CDR3 comprises 16 residues. Germline V gene data show CDR1 as MNHEY and CDR2 as SVGAGI. Trimming removed 3 bases from V and 10 bases from J, with 19 bases in between. The CDR3 protein is CASSYSLQGGRSPLHF. The CDR3 DNA reads TGTGCCAGCAGTTATTCATTACAGGGCGGTCGGTCACCCCTCCACTTT.

V gene TRBV5-1 combines with J gene TRBJ2-5; possible D gene TRBD1, 8 bases. Germline V gives CDR1 SGHRS, CDR2 YFSETQ. The ends were cut back, 4 bases at V and 5 bases at J, with 18 bases in the middle. CDR3 length equals 15 residues. The CDR3 sequence is CASSPGQGGRETQYF. In DNA form, the CDR3 reads TGCGCCAGCAGCCCCGGACAGGGAGGGAGGGAGACCCAGTACTTC.

The V gene is TRBV7-9, the J gene TRBJ2-7; 11 positions agree with TRBD2. The germline V gene encodes CDR1 SEHNR and CDR2 FQNEAQ (reference sequence). The CDR3 runs to 16 residues. Losses at the gene ends were 0 bases for V and 1 base for J; bases not matched to a gene: 2. CDR3 DNA: TGTGCCAGCAGCTTAGCGCTAGCGGGAGGTTCCTACGAGCAGTACTTC. Its protein product is CASSLALAGGSYEQYF.

Written as DNA, the CDR3 is TGCAGCGTCTCAGCGGGAACTGAAGCTTTCTTT. Amino acids: CSVSAGTEAFF. The chain couples TRBV29-1 to TRBJ1-1; D remains ambiguous. Trimming shortened V by 6 bases and J by 5 bases, and 10 bases separated the two germline ends. Germline CDR1 is SQVTM and CDR2 is ANQGSEA. This CDR3 region has 11 residues.

This clone appeared once. The chain employs TRBV21-1 and TRBJ2-5; the DNA was not used to check the table's D call, TRBD1. TRBV21-1 is given as a pseudogene. The CDR3 loop spans 18 amino acids. As DNA, the CDR3 is TGTGCCAGCAGCGACTATAAGGACAGGGATGAGTGCCGAGAGACCCAGTACTTC. Residues: CASSDYKDRDECRETQYF.

The chain has TRBV6-5 and TRBJ2-7; 10 nucleotides agree with TRBD1. The CDR3 consists of 14 residues. Unmatched junction bases numbered 5, after V lost 6 bases and J lost 3 bases. From germline, CDR1 is MNHEY and CDR2 SVGAGI. CDR3 protein: CASSRGQGRYEQYF. The CDR3 DNA reads TGTGCCAGCAGCCGGGGACAGGGGCGCTACGAGCAGTACTTC.

Only a few counts were recorded for this clone. The chain employs TRBV6-5 and TRBJ1-1, with TRBD1 matching 9 bases. Trimming at V came to 6 bases and at J to 5 bases, leaving 4 bases not matched to a gene. The germline V gene has CDR1 MNHEY and CDR2 SVGAGI. The CDR3 contains 13 residues. CDR3 amino acids: CASREDRGTEAFF. Written as DNA, the CDR3 is TGTGCCAGCAGGGAGGACAGGGGAACTGAAGCTTTCTTT.

This clone was counted once. V gene TRBV12-5 combines with J gene TRBJ1-4; D uncertain. The CDR3 extends over 18 amino acids. V was shortened by 0 bases and J by 0 bases, with 14 bases between the two germline ends. CDR1 LGHNT and CDR2 FRNRAP come from the germline V gene. The chain's CDR3 is CASGLVWASGATNEKLFF. The CDR3 bases are TGTGCTAGTGGTTTGGTATGGGCCAGCGGCGCAACTAATGAAAAACTGTTTTTT.

This clone turned up a few times. The J gene is TRBJ2-3, the V gene TRBV6-5, with a possible D match to TRBD1 (6 bases). CDR1 is MNHEY, CDR2 SVGAGI, per germline. This CDR3 contains 16 residues. Trimming removed 4 bases from V and 1 base from J, with 15 bases in between. This CDR3 is CASSLGTRQGTDTQYF. In DNA form, the CDR3 reads TGTGCCAGCAGTTTGGGGACCAGACAGGGCACAGATACGCAGTATTTT.

Worth noting for this clone: Mismatch with germline at one junction end may stem from a read error. The sample has other DNA sequences that encode this CDR3 too. V and J are TRBV7-9 and TRBJ1-2; no definite D call. This CDR3 is built from 12 residues. Germline V lookup: CDR1 SEHNR, CDR2 FQNEAQ (reference sequence). CDR3 sequence (DNA): TGCGCCAGCAGCTCTAGAATAGCCGGCTACACCTTC. Protein sequence: CASSSRIAGYTF.

This rearrangement joins TRBV12-2 to TRBJ2-5; TRBD2 reflects the table's D call only, with no check against the DNA. The assigned J gene may be wrong: the sequence end matches TRBJ2-7 better. TRBV12-2 is listed as a pseudogene. This CDR3 contains 17 residues. CDR3 loop: CASRLAVGGVIEDEQYF. CDR3 in DNA: TGTGCAAGTCGCTTAGCGGTGGGGGGGGTTATCGAGGACGAGCAGTACTTC.

The rearrangement links TRBV5-5 to TRBJ2-7; D perhaps matches TRBD1 (5 bases). V shed 0 bases and J shed 2 bases, with 15 bases lying between them. This CDR3 has 16 residues. Per the germline V gene, CDR1 is SGHKS and CDR2 is YYEKEE (reference sequence). CDR3 coding DNA: TGTGCCAGCAGCTTGGACGGTGGGGCTACTCCCTACGAGCAGTACTTC. Translated: CASSLDGGATPYEQYF.

This clone was detected only a few times. This rearrangement joins TRBV7-9 to TRBJ2-5; D possibly corresponds to TRBD2 (6 bases). The CDR3 has 14 amino acids. Germline V gene sequence: CDR1 SEHNR, CDR2 FQNEAQ (reference sequence). V was pared by 5 bases and J by 4 bases, with 14 bases between. The CDR3 coding sequence is TGTGCCAGCAGCACCTGGGACTTTGTAGAGACCCAGTACTTC. This translates into CASSTWDFVETQYF.

The rearrangement uses TRBV5-1 and TRBJ1-2, with no clear D. The CDR3 has 12 amino acids. The V and J ends lost 4 bases and 1 base respectively, with 5 bases between them. Germline V gene lookup returns CDR1 SGHRS and CDR2 YFSETQ. This chain's CDR3 is CASSRDNYGYTF. The CDR3 DNA sequence: TGCGCCAGCAGCCGAGATAACTATGGCTACACCTTC.

The V and J genes are TRBV18 and TRBJ1-1, with D perhaps TRBD1 (6 bases). This CDR3 contains 15 residues. V was trimmed by 1 base and J by 0 bases, leaving 9 bases between them. Germline V gene sequence: CDR1 KGHSH, CDR2 LQKENI. CDR3 nucleotides: TGTGCCAGCTCACCACTGGGGGCTGTGAACACTGAAGCTTTCTTT. This codes for CASSPLGAVNTEAFF. Full variable domain (remainder filled in from reference TRBV18 and TRBJ1-1): NAGVMQNPRHLVRRRGQEARLRCSPMKGHSHVYWYRQLPEEGLKFMVYLQKENIIDESGMPKERFSAEFPKEGPSILRIQQVVRGDSAAYFCASSPLGAVNTEAFFGQGTRLTVV.

The V and J genes are TRBV5-4 and TRBJ2-7, with 11 positions matching TRBD2. Germline CDR1 SGHNT, CDR2 YYREEE (reference sequence). CDR3 size: 15 residues. The ends lost 3 bases at V and 0 bases at J; junction bases unmatched: 2. CDR3 sequence (DNA): TGTGCCAGCAGCTCTGGGACTAGCGGCTCCTACGAGCAGTACTTC. Residues: CASSSGTSGSYEQYF. The entire variable domain, with the rest obtained from reference TRBV5-4 and TRBJ2-7, is as follows: ETGVTQSPTHLIKTRGQQVTLRCSSQSGHNTVSWYQQALGQGPQFIFQYYREEENGRGNFPPRFSGLQFPNYSSELNVNALELDDSALYLCASSSGTSGSYEQYFGPGTRLTVT.